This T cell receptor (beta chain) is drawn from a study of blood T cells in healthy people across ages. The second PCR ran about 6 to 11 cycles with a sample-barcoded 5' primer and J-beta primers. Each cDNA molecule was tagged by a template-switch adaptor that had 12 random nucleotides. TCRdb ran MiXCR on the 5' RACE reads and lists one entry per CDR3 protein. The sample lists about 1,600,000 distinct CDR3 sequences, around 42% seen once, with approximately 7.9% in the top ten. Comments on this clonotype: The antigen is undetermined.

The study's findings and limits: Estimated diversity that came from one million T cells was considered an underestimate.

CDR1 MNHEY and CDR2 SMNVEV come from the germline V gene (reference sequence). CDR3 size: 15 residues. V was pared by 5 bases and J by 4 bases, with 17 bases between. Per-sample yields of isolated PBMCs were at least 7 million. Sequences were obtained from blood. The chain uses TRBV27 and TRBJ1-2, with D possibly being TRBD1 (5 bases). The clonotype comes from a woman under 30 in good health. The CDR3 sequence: CASSPRGPGIYGYTF. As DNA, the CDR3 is TGTGCCAGCAGTCCCCGGGGCCCGGGGATCTATGGCTACACCTTC.